Given below is one T cell receptor (beta chain) in context. What it binds is unknown. These data are taken from a study of OX40 agonist ivuxolimab in advanced cancers. Study-wide results and limits: Dose levels from 0.1 to 3.0 mg/kg saw CD4+ and CD8+ blood T cells expand clonally by week 6.

Germline lookup yields CDR1 MRHNA and CDR2 SNTAGT. The CDR3 runs 16 residues. The V segment lost 3 bases and the J segment 4 bases; nucleotides outside the gene matches: 7. Data came from immunoSEQ multiplex PCR; TCRdb stores just in-frame clones and leaves some out. This sample has 45,000 to 50,000 clones; 79% occur once, and the top ten carry 1.5% to 2%. At baseline, cycle 4 day 1, and cycle 7 day 1, blood was sampled. The chain joins TRBV6-4 to TRBJ2-1, with 9 bases lining up with TRBD2. The sample in question was CD4+ or CD8+ T cells sorted from blood, obtained in a trial of the OX40 agonist ivuxolimab. The sequence was obtained from an adult with an advanced solid tumor such as melanoma, head and neck, liver or kidney cancer. The CDR3 sequence is CASSENAGGRYNEQFF. CDR3 coding DNA: TGTGCCAGCAGTGAGAACGCGGGAGGGCGTTACAATGAGCAGTTCTTC.